Listed here are 24 T cell receptor beta chains from one sample, sequenced in a study of shared clonotypes between healthy human individuals. Assay: immunoSEQ multiplex PCR; the TCRdb copy retains only in-frame clones and omits some. The table shows roughly 650,000 clones, with around 97% occurring only once. The source material was naive CD4+ T cells sorted from blood. Sample subset: CD45RA+ positively selected. The source of these receptors is a woman in her twenties or thirties in good health.

V gene TRBV6-6 combines with J gene TRBJ2-7; 10 bases are shared with TRBD1. The CDR3 spans 15 residues. Losses at the gene ends were 5 bases for V and 4 bases for J; bases not matched to a gene: 8. CDR1 is MNHNY and CDR2 is SVGAGI in the germline V gene (reference sequence). The CDR3 DNA follows: TGTGCCAGCAGTCCGGGAGGGACAGGGGAGTACGAGCAGTACTTC. Translating it yields CASSPGGTGEYEQYF.

The V and J genes are TRBV19 and TRBJ1-2; tentative D call: TRBD1 (5 bases). CDR3 length: 13 amino acids. The V gene's germline CDR1 is LNHDA and CDR2 SQIVND (reference sequence). V shed 10 bases and J shed 3 bases, with 15 bases lying between them. The CDR3 DNA follows: TGTGCCACCCAGGGCCCTGTTTACTATGGCTACACCTTC. Its translation: CATQGPVYYGYTF.

The chain links TRBV10-3 to TRBJ2-1, with TRBD2 matching over 8 bases. The V gene's germline CDR1 is ENHRY and CDR2 SYGVKD. V was clipped by 3 bases and J by 6 bases; unmatched bases: 7. This CDR3 spans 15 amino acids. The CDR3 DNA is TGTGCCATCAGTGACGGGAGGGCCAAGTTCAATGAGCAGTTCTTC. Translating gives CAISDGRAKFNEQFF.

This chain links TRBV18 with TRBJ1-4; 7 nucleotides align to TRBD1. Trimming cost V 3 bases and J 0 bases; bases outside gene matches: 10. The CDR3 is 18 amino acids. Looked up from germline, CDR1 is KGHSH and CDR2 is LQKENI. CDR3 sequence reads: CASSPARGSPATNEKLFF. The CDR3 bases are TGTGCCAGCTCACCCGCCAGGGGGTCTCCCGCAACTAATGAAAAACTGTTTTTT.

This sequence joins TRBV16 and TRBJ2-5; 9 nucleotides match TRBD2. Germline loops: CDR1 KGHSY, CDR2 FQNENV. The ends lost 2 bases at V and 5 bases at J; junction bases unmatched: 0. This CDR3 has 13 amino acids. CDR3 nucleotides: TGTGCCAGCAGCCAAGCGGGAGGGGAGACCCAGTACTTC. Protein sequence: CASSQAGGETQYF.

The V gene is TRBV7-9, the J gene TRBJ1-1, with 8 positions matching TRBD1. Germline CDR1 reads SEHNR; CDR2 reads FQNEAQ (reference sequence). CDR3 length: 14 amino acids. The junction had 8 bases not matched to a gene; V was cut back by 5 bases and J by 6 bases. The CDR3 spells CASSDSRGLAEAFF. CDR3 in DNA: TGTGCCAGCAGCGACAGCAGGGGGCTCGCTGAAGCTTTCTTT.

V usage is TRBV27 and J usage is TRBJ1-1; 10 positions agree with TRBD1. Germline CDR1 is MNHEY and CDR2 is SMNVEV (reference sequence). Losses at the gene ends were 4 bases for V and 4 bases for J; bases not matched to a gene: 6. This CDR3 is 15 amino acids long. The CDR3 is CASSSDRGRGTEAFF. Here the CDR3 DNA reads TGTGCCAGCAGTTCCGACAGGGGGCGGGGCACTGAAGCTTTCTTT.

The chain joins TRBV13 to TRBJ2-5; 13 bases fit TRBD2. The J call may be in error: the DNA end matches TRBJ2-7 better. The CDR3 spans 15 residues. Germline V lookup: CDR1 PRHDT, CDR2 FYEKMQ (reference sequence). The CDR3 bases are TGTGCCAGCAGCTCCAAGGGACTAGCGGGGTACGAGCAGTACTTC. Residues: CASSSKGLAGYEQYF.

The rearrangement uses TRBV9 and TRBJ2-3; 8 bases align to TRBD2. The CDR3 loop spans 13 amino acids. Trimming at V came to 0 bases and at J to 10 bases, leaving 4 bases not matched to a gene. CDR1 and CDR2 from the germline V gene are SGDLS and YYNGEE. CDR3 DNA sequence: TGTGCCAGCAGCGTAGCAACGGGAGGGGCGCAGTATTTT. Residues: CASSVATGGAQYF. Looking up the rest from reference TRBV9 and TRBJ2-3 gives the full variable domain: DSGVTQTPKHLITATGQRVTLRCSPRSGDLSVYWYQQSLDQGLQFLIQYYNGEERAKGNILERFSAQQFPDLHSELNLSSLELGDSALYFCASSVATGGAQYFGPGTRLTVL.

The chain uses TRBV2 and TRBJ2-7, with 8 bases matching TRBD2. Germline lookup yields CDR1 SNHLY and CDR2 FYNNEI. V lost 2 bases, J lost 0 bases, and 3 bases stayed unmatched. CDR3 length: 15 residues. CDR3 sequence reads: CASSETGGTSYEQYF. The CDR3 DNA sequence: TGTGCCAGCAGTGAAACGGGAGGGACCTCCTACGAGCAGTACTTC.

The chain has TRBV19 and TRBJ2-3, with D perhaps TRBD1 (6 bases). Trimming took 6 bases from V and 2 from J, leaving 15 bases between them. Germline loops: CDR1 LNHDA, CDR2 SQIVND (reference sequence). The CDR3 consists of 15 residues. The CDR3 DNA follows: TGTGCCAGTAGGGAGGTAGGGGGATTCACAGATACGCAGTATTTT. Protein sequence: CASREVGGFTDTQYF. Full variable domain (remainder filled in from reference TRBV19 and TRBJ2-3): DGGITQSPKYLFRKEGQNVTLSCEQNLNHDAMYWYRQDPGQGLRLIYYSQIVNDFQKGDIAEGYSVSREKKESFPLTVTSAQKNPTAFYLCASREVGGFTDTQYFGPGTRLTVL.

The V call is TRBV28, the J call TRBJ2-7; D might be TRBD2 (5 bases). Germline V gives CDR1 MDHEN, CDR2 SYDVKM. V gave up 5 bases and J gave up 5 bases, with 19 bases separating them. This CDR3 spans 15 amino acids. In DNA form, the CDR3 reads TGTGCCAGCAGTACCCTGAGCGGTCCGCGGGACGAGCAGTACTTC. Protein sequence: CASSTLSGPRDEQYF. Variable domain in full (rest from reference TRBV28 and TRBJ2-7): DVKVTQSSRYLVKRTGEKVFLECVQDMDHENMFWYRQDPGLGLRLIYFSYDVKMKEKGDIPEGYSVSREKKERFSLILESASTNQTSMYLCASSTLSGPRDEQYFGPGTRLTVT.

This chain uses TRBV9 with TRBJ2-2; the D is unclear. Germline V gene data show CDR1 as SGDLS and CDR2 as YYNGEE. The length of the CDR3 is 15 residues. V lost 2 bases to trimming and J lost 3 bases, with 11 bases between them. The CDR3 DNA reads as TGTGCCAGCAGCGTCCGGAGTCGAGACACCGGGGAGCTGTTTTTT. Amino acid sequence: CASSVRSRDTGELFF.

The gene calls are TRBV2 and TRBJ2-2; TRBD1 or TRBD2 may be the D gene (5 bases each). The germline gives CDR1 SNHLY, CDR2 FYNNEI. V was cut by 2 bases and J by 0 bases, with 10 bases left in between. This CDR3 contains 16 residues. CDR3 loop: CASSEIGAPNTGELFF. CDR3 bases: TGTGCCAGCAGTGAAATCGGGGCCCCGAACACCGGGGAGCTGTTTTTT. The full variable domain, with the rest looked up from reference TRBV2 and TRBJ2-2, is EPEVTQTPSHQVTQMGQEVILRCVPISNHLYFYWYRQILGQKVEFLVSFYNNEISEKSEIFDDQFSVERPDGSNFTLKIRSTKLEDSAMYFCASSEIGAPNTGELFFGEGSRLTVL.

The chain recombines TRBV10-3 with TRBJ1-1, with a tentative D call TRBD1 (5 bases). CDR3 length equals 12 residues. Trimming pared 10 bases from V and 8 bases from J, leaving 17 bases between. Germline lookup yields CDR1 ENHRY and CDR2 SYGVKD. The DNA for the CDR3 is TGTGCCACCCGGGTCATAGGGACCGAAGCTTTCTTT. It yields the protein CATRVIGTEAFF.

The chain is built from TRBV5-1 and TRBJ2-1; no definite D call. V gave up 6 bases and J gave up 0 bases, with 7 bases separating them. The CDR3 consists of 13 residues. Germline V CDR1 and CDR2: SGHRS, YFSETQ. The CDR3 region is CASKSDSYNEQFF. The DNA for the CDR3 is TGCGCCAGCAAGTCTGACTCCTACAATGAGCAGTTCTTC.

The chain joins TRBV14 to TRBJ2-7, with D hard to call. CDR1 is SGHDN, CDR2 FVKESK, per germline. The CDR3 sequence is 14 residues long. The ends were cut back, 4 bases at V and 3 bases at J, with 13 bases in the middle. The CDR3 loop is CASSPMGRIYEQYF. CDR3 bases: TGTGCCAGCAGCCCGATGGGCAGGATCTACGAGCAGTACTTC.

The chain couples TRBV11-2 to TRBJ1-3; D gene unclear. The germline gives CDR1 SGHAT, CDR2 FQNNGV. The CDR3 has 16 residues. Deletions cut 1 base from V and 0 bases from J, with 10 bases between. This CDR3 reads CASSLVRELSGNTIYF. The CDR3 DNA sequence: TGTGCCAGCAGCTTAGTCCGTGAGCTCTCTGGAAACACCATATATTTT.

The chain employs TRBV2 and TRBJ1-1; no clear D gene. Germline CDR1 SNHLY, CDR2 FYNNEI. V was pared by 4 bases and J by 5 bases, with 11 bases between. The CDR3 has 13 residues. For the CDR3, the DNA is TGTGCCAGCAGTGGGGCCCGAGAGACTGAAGCTTTCTTT. It translates to CASSGARETEAFF.

DNA for the CDR3: TGTGCCAGCCCAGGCGGTTCAGAGGGCTACGAGCAGTACTTC. Its translation: CASPGGSEGYEQYF. The chain carries TRBV6-1 and TRBJ2-7; D is perhaps TRBD2 (5 bases). There are 14 residues in the CDR3. V lost 8 bases, J lost 3 bases, and 17 bases lay in between. Germline V lookup: CDR1 MNHNS, CDR2 SASEGT.

The chain couples TRBV30 to TRBJ2-3; tentative D call: TRBD2 (6 bases). The ends were cut back, 0 bases at V and 6 bases at J, with 10 bases in the middle. Per germline, CDR1 GTSNPN and CDR2 SVGIG (reference sequence). The CDR3 covers 13 residues. The CDR3 spells CAWSVRGRDTQYF. Written as DNA, the CDR3 is TGTGCCTGGAGTGTACGGGGGAGGGATACGCAGTATTTT.

The table lists this clone with a count of one. The V gene is TRBV6-5, the J gene TRBJ1-2; 9 nucleotides line up with TRBD1. The J segment lost 9 bases and the V segment lost 6 bases, leaving 5 bases of the junction unmatched. This CDR3 region has 12 residues. CDR1 MNHEY and CDR2 SVGAGI come from the germline V gene. The CDR3 protein is CASRWDRESYTF. The CDR3 DNA reads as TGTGCCAGCAGATGGGACAGGGAGAGCTACACCTTC.

The chain uses TRBV10-2 and TRBJ1-4; D not certain. Germline V CDR1 and CDR2: WSHSY, SAAADI. Trimming shortened V by 2 bases and J by 5 bases, and 3 bases separated the two germline ends. CDR3 length: 12 residues. The CDR3 DNA reads TGCGCCAGCAGTGAGAGGAATGAAAAACTGTTTTTT. This gives the protein CASSERNEKLFF.

The chain has TRBV19 and TRBJ1-4; the D is unclear. CDR1 and CDR2 (germline): LNHDA, SQIVND (reference sequence). CDR3 length equals 14 residues. Trimming took off 6 bases at V and 0 bases at J, with 8 bases between the two ends. The CDR3 region has the DNA TGTGCCAGTAGCGACCGGGCAACTAATGAAAAACTGTTTTTT. Residues: CASSDRATNEKLFF.